This T cell receptor (beta chain) was found in a study of CD8 T cells in Susac syndrome. The CDR3 covers 13 residues. V lost 5 bases, J lost 2 bases, and 10 bases lay in between. CDR1 is MNHEY, CDR2 SMNVEV, per germline (reference sequence). It was with random hexamers that about 0.45 to 1 ug RNA was reverse transcribed. TCRdb re-derived calls from the immunoSEQ multiplex PCR reads in MiXCR, one entry per CDR3 protein. The data show about 180,000 distinct CDR3 sequences, with 85% to 95% seen just once and about 0.16% held by the top ten. The clonotype originates from a human donor with multiple sclerosis. This chain connects TRBV27 to TRBJ2-7; D gene unclear. The sample was CD8+ T cells from PBMCs. CDR3 nucleotides: TGTGCCAGCAGTAATAGGCCCCCCTACGAGCAGTACTTC. Residues: CASSNRPPYEQYF.